Reported below is one T cell receptor beta chain. Other DNA sequences in this specimen translate into the identical CDR3. CDR3 length: 14 residues. J lost 6 bases, V lost 0 bases, and 3 bases had no gene match. In germline, CDR1 is SGHRS, CDR2 YFSETQ. This sample is drawn from a study of blood T cell repertoires in COVID-19. Here immunoSEQ multiplex PCR was the method, and the copy in TCRdb shows in-frame clones only, minus some. This sample has 250,000 to 350,000 clones; about 93% occur once, and the top ten carry around 1.1%. The cohort comprised adults aged 18 to 89 years residing in around 25 US areas.

The sequenced material came from PBMCs or T cells enriched from blood (not recorded which). This sequence originates from a woman younger than 45 who had recovered from COVID-19. This chain uses TRBV5-1 with TRBJ2-1; 7 bases fit TRBD2. The CDR3 reads CASSLGGSGNEQFF. The CDR3 nucleotides are TGCGCCAGCAGCTTGGGCGGGAGTGGCAATGAGCAGTTCTTC.